The source of this T cell receptor (beta chain) is a study of blood T cell repertoires in COVID-19. Clones were read by immunoSEQ multiplex PCR, and TCRdb kept only the in-frame ones, dropping some. The sample carries about 170,000 clones, 65% to 85% recorded once. This clone appeared once. The CDR3 loop spans 15 amino acids. The J segment lost 2 bases and the V segment lost 6 bases, leaving 7 bases of the junction unmatched. Germline V gene lookup returns CDR1 SNHLY and CDR2 FYNNEI. The receptor comes from a woman aged 45-60 years in a cohort exposed to, infected with or recovered from COVID-19 (not recorded which). This chain uses TRBV2 with TRBJ2-3, with 8 bases matching TRBD2. Sequences were obtained from PBMCs or T cells enriched from blood (not recorded which). The CDR3 coding sequence is TGTGCCAGCAGACCGGGGACTAGGTCCACAGATACGCAGTATTTT. Amino acid sequence: CASRPGTRSTDTQYF.